This T cell receptor beta chain was sequenced for a study of vaccination and CD4 T cells after COVID-19. Study background: Every participant had a vaccine, which was either BNT162b2 or mRNA-1273, given in two doses. Stimulation used overlapping spike peptides from SARS-CoV-2, HCoV-NL63, HCoV-OC43 and HCoV-229E. Investigators took post-vaccine samples a median 72 days after dose two, within a range of 14 to 241.

The sample's treatment: roughly ten-day PBMC culture with coronavirus spike peptide pools or control peptides (ViraFEST assay). CDR3 length equals 15 residues. Looked up from germline, CDR1 is KGHSH and CDR2 is LQKENI. V lost 0 bases, J lost 4 bases, and 3 bases stayed unmatched. A remark on this clonotype: Its matching antigen is unknown.

Researchers used the Oncomine TCR Beta short-read assay to sequence DNA from cultured CD4+ T cells. TCRdb passed the PCR reads through MiXCR, listing each CDR3 protein once. The sample has just under 20,000 distinct CDR3 sequences, more than 20% seen once; the top ten hold about a tenth. J is TRBJ2-3 and V is TRBV18; 8 nucleotides line up with TRBD1. Sequenced: cultured CD4+ T cells from blood. The receptor was isolated from a human donor with COVID-19. CDR3 sequence: CASSPPDRAPDTQYF. The DNA of the CDR3 is TGTGCCAGCTCACCACCGGACAGGGCGCCAGATACGCAGTATTTT.